Shown below are 23 T cell receptor beta chains from a single sample sequenced in a study of blood T cells in healthy people across ages. It was with a sample-barcoded 5' primer and a J-beta primer mix that a second PCR of roughly 7 to 11 cycles was run. TCRdb re-called the 5' RACE reads through MiXCR, storing one row per CDR3 protein. The table records almost 1 million distinct CDR3 sequences, roughly 47% of them present only once. The sample taken for sequencing was blood. Source of these receptors: a woman aged 60-70 years in good health.

The rearrangement uses TRBV29-1 and TRBJ1-6, with D unresolved. CDR1 SQVTM and CDR2 ANQGSEA come from the germline V gene. V was pared by 6 bases and J by 9 bases, with 18 bases between. CDR3 size: 14 residues. The CDR3 coding sequence is TGCAGCGTACGGAAGGGCCTCGGCGGTTCACCCCTCCACTTT. Translating gives CSVRKGLGGSPLHF. The whole variable domain, remainder taken from reference TRBV29-1 and TRBJ1-6, is SAVISQKPSRDICQRGTSLTIQCQVDSQVTMMFWYRQQPGQSLTLIATANQGSEATYESGFVIDKFPISRPNLTFSTLTVSNMSPEDSSIYLCSVRKGLGGSPLHFGNGTRLTVT.

In this sample, this clonotype turned up many times. The chain uses TRBV20-1 and TRBJ1-4; TRBD1 aligns across 7 bases. CDR1 DFQATT and CDR2 SNEGSKA come from the germline V gene (reference sequence). This CDR3 region has 13 residues. Unmatched junction bases numbered 6, after V lost 7 bases and J lost 4 bases. The CDR3 DNA follows: TGCAGTGTTAAGGGGGCTTATAATGAAAAACTGTTTTTT. Translation gives CSVKGAYNEKLFF.

To note about this clonotype: It may be a read error: a sequence one base away is much more abundant. This chain joins TRBV7-9 and TRBJ2-5; no clear D gene. Trimming removed 4 bases at V and 5 bases at J, with 8 bases between. CDR1 is SEHNR and CDR2 is FQNEAQ in the germline V gene (reference sequence). The CDR3 loop spans 12 amino acids. The CDR3 spells CASSYTAETQYF. CDR3 nucleotides: TGTGCCAGCAGCTATACCGCGGAGACCCAGTACTTC. The full variable domain, rest sourced from reference TRBV7-9 and TRBJ2-5, is DTGVSQNPRHKITKRGQNVTFRCDPISEHNRLYWYRQTLGQGPEFLTYFQNEAQLEKSRLLSDRFSAERPKGSFSTLEIQRTEQGDSAMYLCASSYTAETQYFGPGTRLLVL.

V and J are TRBV20-1 and TRBJ2-1, with TRBD1 matching over 11 bases. CDR3 length: 15 residues. The junction had 5 bases not matched to a gene; V was cut back by 0 bases and J by 7 bases. Germline values: CDR1 DFQATT, CDR2 SNEGSKA (reference sequence). As DNA, the CDR3 is TGCAGTGCTAGAGATCTCGGACAGGGGGCTAATGAGCAGTTCTTC. This gives the protein CSARDLGQGANEQFF.

This clonotype was seen more than once but under ten times. The rearrangement links TRBV3-1 to TRBJ2-7; perhaps TRBD1 as D (5 bases). The CDR3 has 15 amino acids. V lost 1 base and J 4 bases, leaving 14 bases between the germline ends. CDR1 LGHDT and CDR2 YNNKEL come from the germline V gene (reference sequence). The CDR3: CASSQAGSKKYEQYF. CDR3 in DNA: TGTGCCAGCAGCCAAGCAGGGTCAAAAAAATACGAGCAGTACTTC.

A few counts support this clonotype. This chain connects TRBV24-1 to TRBJ2-1; 7 bases are a match to TRBD1. CDR1 and CDR2 from the germline V gene are KGHDR and SFDVKD. The CDR3 sequence is 15 residues long. V was clipped by 8 bases and J by 7 bases; unmatched bases: 13. The CDR3 DNA reads TGTGCCACCAATAGAGCAGGGGGTAACCTGAATGAGCAGTTCTTC. It encodes CATNRAGGNLNEQFF.

This clonotype was counted between two and nine times. This sequence joins TRBV7-2 and TRBJ1-2, with D possibly being TRBD1 (5 bases). Germline V gives CDR1 SGHTA, CDR2 FQGNSA. This CDR3 region has 14 residues. The ends were cut back, 2 bases at V and 5 bases at J, with 12 bases in the middle. The chain's CDR3 is CASSLLGTAYGYTF. DNA for the CDR3: TGTGCCAGCAGCTTACTTGGGACTGCATATGGCTACACCTTC.

The chain has TRBV5-6 and TRBJ1-2; 8 nucleotides agree with TRBD1. The V and J ends lost 4 bases and 4 bases, in that order; junction bases with no gene match: 18. The CDR3 is made up of 18 amino acids. CDR1 and CDR2 from the germline V gene are SGHDT and YYEEEE. This CDR3 is CASSPRPGTGPSFYGYTF. As DNA, the CDR3 is TGTGCCAGCAGCCCTCGACCCGGGACAGGACCGTCTTTCTATGGCTACACCTTC.

The CDR3 bases are TGTGCCAGCAGCCCGCATAATACGGCCTACGAGCAGTACTTC. This sequence encodes CASSPHNTAYEQYF. This rearrangement joins TRBV2 to TRBJ2-7; D is unresolved. Trimming took 6 bases from V and 2 from J, leaving 14 bases between them. In germline, CDR1 is SNHLY, CDR2 FYNNEI. This CDR3 contains 14 residues.

The V call is TRBV20-1, the J call TRBJ2-1; no definite D call. The CDR3 contains 14 residues. Trimming pared 7 bases from V and 7 bases from J, leaving 20 bases between. Germline V CDR1 and CDR2: DFQATT, SNEGSKA (reference sequence). CDR3 sequence reads: CSGESGRGGNEQFF. CDR3 sequence (DNA): TGCAGTGGAGAGAGTGGAAGAGGTGGTAATGAGCAGTTCTTC.

The chain recombines TRBV20-1 with TRBJ2-1; TRBD2 matches at 8 bases. V was pared by 6 bases and J by 0 bases, with 7 bases of the junction left unmatched. CDR3 length: 15 amino acids. Germline values: CDR1 DFQATT, CDR2 SNEGSKA (reference sequence). The CDR3 bases are TGCAGTGCCGAATATAGCGGGGCCTCCTACAATGAGCAGTTCTTC. It codes for CSAEYSGASYNEQFF.

The chain employs TRBV20-1 and TRBJ2-4; 8 nucleotides line up with TRBD2. The DNA end is more similar to TRBJ2-7, so the J call may be wrong. Germline-derived CDR1 and CDR2 are DFQATT and SNEGSKA (reference sequence). CDR3 length: 13 amino acids. The CDR3 nucleotides are TGCAGTGCTGAGAGCGGGAGTGGGTACGAGCAGTACTTC. As protein: CSAESGSGYEQYF.

V is TRBV5-1 and J is TRBJ2-1; 7 positions match TRBD2. The germline V gene encodes CDR1 SGHRS and CDR2 YFSETQ. The CDR3 runs 14 residues. V lost 8 bases and J lost 2; bases outside the gene matches: 7. The CDR3 DNA is TGCGCCAGTGGCGGGAGTCTCCCCTACAATGAGCAGTTCTTC. Its protein product is CASGGSLPYNEQFF. The full variable domain, rest sourced from reference TRBV5-1 and TRBJ2-1, is KAGVTQTPRYLIKTRGQQVTLSCSPISGHRSVSWYQQTPGQGLQFLFEYFSETQRNKGNFPGRFSGRQFSNSRSEMNVSTLELGDSALYLCASGGSLPYNEQFFGPGTRLTVL.

This clonotype has only a few counts. This chain uses TRBV20-1 with TRBJ2-1; the match to TRBD2 covers 7 bases. V lost 1 base and J lost 8; bases outside the gene matches: 11. There are 15 residues in the CDR3. Per germline, CDR1 DFQATT and CDR2 SNEGSKA (reference sequence). The DNA of the CDR3 is TGCAGTGCTAGAGTCTCCAGCGGGATTTTCCATGAGCAGTTCTTC. It yields the protein CSARVSSGIFHEQFF.

This chain uses TRBV4-2 with TRBJ2-1; 7 nucleotides agree with TRBD1. Germline-derived CDR1 and CDR2 are LGHNA and YNFKEQ. The V segment lost 6 bases and the J segment 3 bases; nucleotides outside the gene matches: 8. The length of the CDR3 is 15 residues. CDR3 loop: CASRRTGTDYNEQFF. In DNA, the CDR3 is TGTGCCAGCAGGCGAACCGGGACAGACTACAATGAGCAGTTCTTC.

The table lists this clonotype with a few counts. The rearrangement links TRBV28 to TRBJ2-4, with 9 nucleotides matching TRBD2. Looked up from germline, CDR1 is MDHEN and CDR2 is SYDVKM. J was trimmed by 11 bases and V by 6 bases; bases with no gene match: 8. This CDR3 contains 13 residues. This CDR3 reads CASSLAGGPFQYF. The CDR3 DNA reads TGTGCCAGCAGCCTGGCGGGAGGGCCCTTTCAGTACTTC.

The rearrangement joins TRBV7-2 to TRBJ1-2, with D possibly TRBD1 on 5 matching bases. Germline CDR1 reads SGHTA; CDR2 reads FQGNSA. With 2 bases removed from V and 8 bases from J, the gap between germline ends came to 15 bases. CDR3 length: 14 residues. As DNA, the CDR3 is TGTGCCAGCAGCTTATCGGGGACTGCTTGGGGCTACACCTTC. Residues: CASSLSGTAWGYTF.

This clonotype occurred many times. The chain has TRBV6-2 or TRBV6-3 and TRBJ2-3; 12 bases fit TRBD2. The V segment lost 2 bases and the J segment 4 bases; nucleotides outside the gene matches: 7. This CDR3 has 17 residues. The germline V gene has CDR1 MNHEY and CDR2 SVGEGT. The CDR3: CASSYPQTSGSSDTQYF. The CDR3 nucleotides read TGTGCCAGCAGTTACCCCCAGACTAGCGGGAGTTCAGATACGCAGTATTTT.

This chain joins TRBV9 and TRBJ2-1; the match to TRBD2 covers 7 bases. In germline, CDR1 is SGDLS, CDR2 YYNGEE. The CDR3 covers 16 residues. Losses at the gene ends were 0 bases for V and 7 bases for J; bases not matched to a gene: 10. This CDR3 reads CASSVVPSGTGNEQFF. The CDR3 coding sequence is TGTGCCAGCAGCGTAGTGCCCAGCGGGACGGGTAATGAGCAGTTCTTC. The full variable domain, in which reference TRBV9 and TRBJ2-1 provide the parts outside the CDR3, is DSGVTQTPKHLITATGQRVTLRCSPRSGDLSVYWYQQSLDQGLQFLIQYYNGEERAKGNILERFSAQQFPDLHSELNLSSLELGDSALYFCASSVVPSGTGNEQFFGPGTRLTVL.

This clonotype showed up just a few times. The J gene is TRBJ2-5, the V gene TRBV2, with TRBD2 matching 7 bases. Germline V gene sequence: CDR1 SNHLY, CDR2 FYNNEI. Trimming at V came to 4 bases and at J to 6 bases, leaving 5 bases not matched to a gene. The CDR3 runs to 13 residues. This CDR3 reads CASSGSGGKTQYF. DNA for the CDR3: TGTGCCAGCAGTGGGTCGGGAGGAAAGACCCAGTACTTC.

V usage is TRBV5-8 and J usage is TRBJ1-5, with D unclear. Trimming removed 0 bases from V and 10 bases from J, with 26 bases in between. The CDR3 spans 18 residues. CDR1 SGHTS and CDR2 YDEGEE come from the germline V gene. CDR3 nucleotides: TGTGCCAGCAGCTTGGCGGTCAATTTGGCGGCTTCAAGTCACCCCCAGCATTTT. It is translated as CASSLAVNLAASSHPQHF.

The rearrangement uses TRBV9 and TRBJ1-5; D is possibly TRBD1 (6 bases). Germline values: CDR1 SGDLS, CDR2 YYNGEE. The CDR3 extends over 15 amino acids. V lost 2 bases and J 7 bases, leaving 16 bases between the germline ends. DNA of the CDR3: TGTGCCAGCAGCGTGACAGGACGAGCAAGCCAGCCCCAGCATTTT. Translated, it gives CASSVTGRASQPQHF. Looking up the rest from reference TRBV9 and TRBJ1-5 gives the full variable domain: DSGVTQTPKHLITATGQRVTLRCSPRSGDLSVYWYQQSLDQGLQFLIQYYNGEERAKGNILERFSAQQFPDLHSELNLSSLELGDSALYFCASSVTGRASQPQHFGDGTRLSIL.

This clonotype was seen a few times. The gene calls are TRBV18 and TRBJ2-1, with 9 bases matching TRBD2. The CDR3 runs to 16 residues. The V segment lost 0 bases and the J segment 4 bases; nucleotides outside the gene matches: 4. CDR1 and CDR2 (germline): KGHSH, LQKENI. DNA for the CDR3: TGTGCCAGCTCACCACCTAGCGGGAGAGGTTACAATGAGCAGTTCTTC. It yields the protein CASSPPSGRGYNEQFF. The complete variable domain, with remaining parts taken from reference TRBV18 and TRBJ2-1, reads NAGVMQNPRHLVRRRGQEARLRCSPMKGHSHVYWYRQLPEEGLKFMVYLQKENIIDESGMPKERFSAEFPKEGPSILRIQQVVRGDSAAYFCASSPPSGRGYNEQFFGPGTRLTVL.